Listed below are T cell receptor beta chains from one sample, sequenced in a study of T-cell memory formation after mild COVID-19. TCRdb called the 5' RACE reads again in MiXCR, with one record for every CDR3 protein. The sample lists 170,000 or so distinct CDR3 sequences; roughly a fifth were seen once. The sample was PBMCs or a T cell subset sorted from them (not recorded which). The receptors originated from an adult woman who had mild COVID-19 (a few samples of this study predate the infection). Cell type and time point are not known. Both conserved end residues are trimmed from each CDR3.

V	J	CDR3
TRBV5-1	TRBJ2-3	ASSHTGQGGDTQY
TRBV20-1	TRBJ1-2	SARVDSGYGYT
TRBV5-1	TRBJ2-7	ASSSGGSYEQY
TRBV20-1	TRBJ2-7	SAGRGGGLYEQY
TRBV5-6	TRBJ2-7	ASSRTEHSYEQY
TRBV5-1	TRBJ1-1	ASSVGSTEAF
TRBV15	TRBJ2-1	ATSRDSEGLNEQF
TRBV5-4	TRBJ2-1	ASSMPGLRPNEQF
TRBV11-2	TRBJ2-7	ASTQGGLDFYEQY
TRBV12-3/TRBV12-4	TRBJ2-6	ASAAGDGANVLT
TRBV19	TRBJ2-1	ASSMGEQF
TRBV7-9	TRBJ2-1	ASRGGADLSSYNEQF
TRBV19	TRBJ2-7	ATSPLTGNEQY
TRBV4-1	TRBJ2-5	ASSQKDFQETQY
TRBV12-3/TRBV12-4	TRBJ2-3	ASSFGTGRGTDTQY
TRBV19	TRBJ1-6	ASSSGRNSPLH
TRBV7-8	TRBJ2-5	ASRVANKETQY
TRBV7-9	TRBJ1-1	ASSLPGQTLEAF
TRBV7-6	TRBJ2-1	ASSLVGGSYNEQF
TRBV27	TRBJ2-7	ASSLARGWGYEQY
TRBV5-6	TRBJ1-1	ASSLGAPGTEAF
TRBV7-9	TRBJ2-5	ASSSTSGEGEETQY
TRBV5-1	TRBJ2-7	ASSFRDTNSYEQY
TRBV4-1	TRBJ2-7	ASSQRTGDAEQY
TRBV4-1	TRBJ2-7	ASSHPGGVYEQY
TRBV25-1	TRBJ1-2	ASRGTANYGYT
TRBV6-1	TRBJ2-7	ASSGGLAEEYEQY
TRBV6-2/TRBV6-3	TRBJ2-7	ASSGTSYEQY
TRBV29-1	TRBJ2-1	SMGEHSVGGEQF
TRBV7-3	TRBJ2-1	ASSPSGRHYNEQF
TRBV12-3/TRBV12-4	TRBJ2-3	ASSYRVGTDTQY
TRBV20-1	TRBJ1-6	SARDKEFGQYNSPLH
TRBV25-1	TRBJ1-4	ASSADRGRDEKLF
TRBV3-1	TRBJ1-3	ASSTTHRGAGNTIY
TRBV3-1	TRBJ2-3	ASSQESRLDTQY
TRBV7-6	TRBJ2-1	ASRLGLAGYNEQF
TRBV7-8	TRBJ1-1	ASGMSAEAF
TRBV12-3/TRBV12-4	TRBJ1-1	ASSDPDSNTEAF
TRBV9	TRBJ2-1	ASSVSRTTDSYNEQF
TRBV7-9	TRBJ2-1	ASSPRDIPLGEQF
TRBV7-9	TRBJ2-5	ASSPRTSGSGETQY
TRBV12-3/TRBV12-4	TRBJ2-5	ASSLGTGQETQY
TRBV6-5	TRBJ2-1	ASSYFIGNEQF
TRBV4-1	TRBJ1-1	ASSQGQPNTEAF
TRBV20-1	TRBJ2-7	SARDFTEAWNEQY
TRBV5-4	TRBJ2-5	ASSLGTVGYQETQY
TRBV7-9	TRBJ2-1	ASSLEGTGRWNEQF
TRBV7-9	TRBJ1-5	ASSFPGRNQPQH
TRBV14	TRBJ1-1	ASSAWPTGVGTEAF
TRBV24-1	TRBJ2-1	ATSVTASGYNEQF
TRBV7-6	TRBJ1-2	ASSPTDRLQDGYT
TRBV7-9	TRBJ1-2	ASSWRGAEGYT
TRBV14	TRBJ1-1	ASSQYKTGRTEAF
TRBV29-1	TRBJ2-1	SVEVSYNEQF
TRBV4-2	TRBJ1-3	ASFSGHSGNTIY
TRBV15	TRBJ2-3	ATSRASMDTQY
TRBV19	TRBJ2-1	ASSIAGGPFEQF
TRBV5-1	TRBJ1-5	ARGLSNQPQH
TRBV7-9	TRBJ2-2	ASSSSGSGAKYGELF